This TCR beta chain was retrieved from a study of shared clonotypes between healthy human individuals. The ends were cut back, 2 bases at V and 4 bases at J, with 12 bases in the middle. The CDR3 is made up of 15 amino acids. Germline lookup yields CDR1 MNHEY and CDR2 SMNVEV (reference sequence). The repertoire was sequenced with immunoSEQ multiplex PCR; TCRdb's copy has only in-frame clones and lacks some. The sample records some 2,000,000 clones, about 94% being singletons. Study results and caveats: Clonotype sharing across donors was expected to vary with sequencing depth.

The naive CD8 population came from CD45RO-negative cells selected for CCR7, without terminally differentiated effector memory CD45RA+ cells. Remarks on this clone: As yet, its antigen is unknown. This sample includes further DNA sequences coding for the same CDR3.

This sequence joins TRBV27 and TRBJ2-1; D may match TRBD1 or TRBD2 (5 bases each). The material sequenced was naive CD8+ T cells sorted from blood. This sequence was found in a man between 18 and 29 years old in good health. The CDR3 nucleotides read TGTGCCAGCAGTTTAGGCCCCTGGGGGTACAATGAGCAGTTCTTC. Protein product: CASSLGPWGYNEQFF.